These 7 T cell receptor beta chains came from one sample sequenced in a study of blood T cell repertoires in COVID-19. Some clones are missing from TCRdb's copy, which holds only in-frame ones; the method was immunoSEQ multiplex PCR. Among tens of thousands of clones listed, 80% to 90% were seen once. Sequences were obtained from peripheral blood. The receptors stem from a man aged 60 to 75 with acute or convalescent COVID-19.

The chain joins TRBV5-5 to TRBJ2-7, with 7 bases matching TRBD2. The CDR3 covers 13 residues. Germline CDR1 SGHKS, CDR2 YYEKEE (reference sequence). Trimming took 2 bases from V and 4 from J; bases not matched to a gene: 3. The CDR3 DNA follows: TGTGCCAGCAGCTTCCGCGGGGGTTACGAGCAGTACTTC. Residues: CASSFRGGYEQYF. Full variable domain (missing parts from reference TRBV5-5 and TRBJ2-7): DAGVTQSPTHLIKTRGQQVTLRCSPISGHKSVSWYQQVLGQGPQFIFQYYEKEERGRGNFPDRFSARQFPNYSSELNVNALLLGDSALYLCASSFRGGYEQYFGPGTRLTVT.

The J gene is TRBJ2-1, the V gene TRBV7-8, with 7 bases matching TRBD2. The CDR3 extends over 15 amino acids. Germline CDR1 SGHVS, CDR2 FQNEAQ. V lost 6 bases, J lost 8 bases, and 13 bases stayed unmatched. The CDR3 spells CASSLAGTILHEQFF. CDR3 DNA: TGTGCCAGCAGTTTGGCCGGGACTATTCTACATGAGCAGTTCTTC.

The chain uses TRBV30 and TRBJ1-4, with TRBD1 as a possible D gene (6 bases). This CDR3 contains 15 residues. The ends were cut back, 2 bases at V and 1 base at J, with 11 bases in the middle. The V gene's germline CDR1 is GTSNPN and CDR2 SVGIG (reference sequence). In nucleotides, the CDR3 is TGTGCCTGGAGTTCTAAGGGGGTAACTAATGAAAAACTGTTTTTT. Its translation: CAWSSKGVTNEKLFF.

V is TRBV2 and J is TRBJ2-7, with 9 bases lining up with TRBD1. Per germline, CDR1 SNHLY and CDR2 FYNNEI. The CDR3 has 15 amino acids. V shed 7 bases and J 2 bases; nucleotides not matched to a gene: 9. The CDR3 sequence is CASKTGRDRAYEQYF. CDR3 nucleotides: TGTGCCAGCAAAACCGGCCGGGACAGGGCCTACGAGCAGTACTTC.

This clone was picked up one time. This rearrangement joins TRBV9 to TRBJ2-1, with a tentative D call TRBD2 (5 bases). V was shortened by 3 bases and J by 0 bases, with 16 bases between the two germline ends. Per the germline V gene, CDR1 is SGDLS and CDR2 is YYNGEE. CDR3 length: 17 amino acids. In DNA, the CDR3 is TGTGCCAGCAGCGGAAGAAAGACGGGAATCTCCTACAATGAGCAGTTCTTC. Translating gives CASSGRKTGISYNEQFF.

The chain carries TRBV7-2 and TRBJ1-2; the match to TRBD1 covers 9 bases. CDR1 is SGHTA and CDR2 is FQGNSA in the germline V gene. The CDR3 is 16 residues long. The V and J ends lost 5 bases and 5 bases, in that order; junction bases with no gene match: 12. CDR3 amino acids: CASSPEQGAPGYGYTF. CDR3 DNA: TGTGCCAGCAGCCCTGAACAGGGGGCGCCGGGGTATGGCTACACCTTC.

CDR3 region: CASSLERGNGNEQFF. CDR3 sequence (DNA): TGTGCCAGCAGCTTAGAGCGGGGTAACGGGAATGAGCAGTTCTTC. This rearrangement joins TRBV7-2 to TRBJ2-1; 7 bases match TRBD2. The CDR3 is 15 residues long. J lost 7 bases, V lost 1 base, and 7 bases had no gene match. Germline V gives CDR1 SGHTA, CDR2 FQGNSA.